This TCR beta chain was obtained from a study of T-cell reconstitution after alpha-beta-depleted transplantation in children. Study results and caveats: T-cell numbers and diversity, one year after transplant, stemmed largely from T cells that were newly produced.

Germline V gene data show CDR1 as SQVTM and CDR2 as ANQGSEA. The CDR3 length is 13 residues. V lost 3 bases and J lost 6, with 11 bases in between. This clonotype was counted ten times or more. The antigen is not known. Using unique molecular identifiers, the investigators prepared the TCRbeta library. TCRdb re-called the PCR reads with MiXCR, one entry per CDR3 protein. The table has hundreds of thousands of distinct CDR3 sequences, less than 9.5% seen once. The sequence derives from a female patient aged 2-15 years who had a stem cell transplant for Fanconi anemia, so the T cells may come from the graft donor. The chain recombines TRBV29-1 with TRBJ2-2, with TRBD1 as a possible D gene (5 bases). Sequenced material: peripheral blood, taken 360 days after TCRalphabeta/CD19-depleted stem cell transplant. In DNA, the CDR3 is TGCAGCGTTGACCCCAGGGTTTCCGGGGAGCTGTTTTTT. Translating gives CSVDPRVSGELFF.